The present TCR beta chain was sequenced within a study of cytomegalovirus exposure and HLA in healthy donors. At the level of the study: The study's early data release held about 77 million unique TCRs from HLA-typed donors. Study results and limitations: A missense variant in DCLRE1C was later tied to TCR beta V- and J-gene trimming.

60 Vbeta and 13 Jbeta primers were used in PCR. Sequencing used immunoSEQ multiplex PCR; TCRdb keeps in-frame clones, though not all of them. The sample yields fewer than 250,000 clones, under 85% seen once. As regards this clone: The antigen is unknown.

This CDR3 has 13 residues. Germline lookup yields CDR1 SGHTA and CDR2 FQGTGA. V was clipped by 6 bases and J by 10 bases, with 18 bases between them. Donors were nominally healthy when sampled, though unrecorded immune exposures were likely. The clonotype was recovered from a woman aged 18-29 years in good health and CMV-seronegative. The V gene is TRBV7-3, the J gene TRBJ1-1; TRBD1 is a possible D gene (6 bases). The sequenced sample consisted of PBMCs. CDR3 sequence: CASSLASKGVAFF. Here the CDR3 DNA reads TGTGCCAGCAGTCTCGCTTCCAAGGGGGTAGCTTTCTTT.